The next 22 T cell receptor beta chains were all read from a single sample in a study of post-analysis software for immune sequencing data. Overall study results and limits: The study found TRBV5-6, TRBV5-1 and TRBV20-1 among several TRBV segments more frequent in patients than controls.

The library was made from cDNA and included unique molecular identifiers. TCRdb itself ran the PCR reads through MiXCR, one entry per CDR3 protein. This sample has about 810,000 distinct CDR3 sequences, with roughly 58% found just once. These receptors' antigens are unknown. What was sequenced was blood. Source of these receptors: a girl aged 10 to 17 with multiple sclerosis.

The chain links TRBV6-5 to TRBJ2-7, with TRBD2 as a possible D gene (5 bases). With the DNA end fitting TRBJ2-5 better, the J assignment may be wrong. Germline V gene sequence: CDR1 MNHEY, CDR2 SVGAGI. The CDR3 covers 14 residues. As DNA, the CDR3 is TGTGCCAGCAGTTACGGGGAGAGCGAAGAGACCCAGTACTTC. This sequence encodes CASSYGESEETQYF.

The chain uses TRBV5-1 and TRBJ2-5; unclear D gene. The V gene lost 5 bases and the J gene lost 1 base, with 9 bases spanning the gap. Germline CDR1 reads SGHRS; CDR2 reads YFSETQ. The CDR3 sequence is 13 residues long. The CDR3 loop reads CASRSPFQETQYF. CDR3 nucleotides: TGCGCCAGCAGGTCGCCGTTCCAAGAGACCCAGTACTTC.

This clonotype was counted between two and nine times. The chain is built from TRBV19 and TRBJ2-5, with TRBD2 as a possible D gene (6 bases). This CDR3 region has 13 residues. Deletions cut 3 bases from V and 5 bases from J, with 10 bases between. The germline V gene encodes CDR1 LNHDA and CDR2 SQIVND (reference sequence). CDR3 nucleotide sequence: TGTGCCAGTAGTATGTCGGGAGAGGAGACCCAGTACTTC. This gives the protein CASSMSGEETQYF.

This chain links TRBV12-3 or TRBV12-4 with TRBJ2-3; weak D call: TRBD1 (6 bases). V lost 3 bases and J 6 bases, leaving 19 bases between the germline ends. The CDR3 contains 16 residues. The CDR3 protein is CASSFLDRIPGDTQYF. CDR3 sequence (DNA): TGTGCCAGCAGTTTTCTCGACAGGATACCTGGGGATACGCAGTATTTT.

This chain links TRBV9 with TRBJ1-6; D call uncertain. The germline V and J ends were trimmed by 4 bases and 7 bases, with 15 bases remaining between them. This CDR3 is 15 amino acids long. The germline gives CDR1 SGDLS, CDR2 YYNGEE. CDR3 in amino acids: CASSPPGLGNSPLHF. The CDR3 DNA follows: TGTGCCAGCAGCCCTCCAGGTCTTGGGAATTCACCCCTCCACTTT.

The rearrangement uses TRBV27 and TRBJ2-7, with D perhaps matching TRBD1 or TRBD2 (5 bases each). Germline V lookup: CDR1 MNHEY, CDR2 SMNVEV (reference sequence). Trimming pared 2 bases from V and 1 base from J, leaving 15 bases between. This CDR3 is 16 amino acids long. The CDR3 coding sequence is TGTGCCAGCAGTTTAACCTGGGGACCGAAATCCTACGAGCAGTACTTC. The encoded protein is CASSLTWGPKSYEQYF.

This clonotype appeared a single time. The rearrangement joins TRBV5-1 to TRBJ1-2; the D gene is possibly TRBD1 (5 bases). This CDR3 comprises 15 residues. Germline V gives CDR1 SGHRS, CDR2 YFSETQ. The ends were cut back, 0 bases at V and 6 bases at J, with 15 bases in the middle. In DNA form, the CDR3 reads TGCGCCAGCAGCTTGGGGCTAGCAGGGTATGATGGCTACACCTTC. Translation: CASSLGLAGYDGYTF.

CDR3 in DNA: TGTGCCAGCAAGTACGGACTGGGAGGTGAGCAGTACTTC. Translating it yields CASKYGLGGEQYF. The rearrangement joins TRBV6-1 to TRBJ2-7; tentatively, D is TRBD2 (6 bases). The length of the CDR3 is 13 residues. Trimming cost V 7 bases and J 7 bases, with 17 bases left between them. Germline assignment: CDR1 MNHNS and CDR2 SASEGT.

The chain joins TRBV7-9 to TRBJ2-3; 9 nucleotides align to TRBD2. The V gene's germline CDR1 is SEHNR and CDR2 FQNEAQ (reference sequence). This CDR3 region has 15 residues. V lost 5 bases and J lost 5; bases outside the gene matches: 8. The CDR3 region has the DNA TGTGCCAGCAGCAATCTAGCGGGAAGAATAGATACGCAGTATTTT. Its protein is CASSNLAGRIDTQYF.

The chain has TRBV14 and TRBJ2-5; the D gene is possibly TRBD1 (6 bases). The length of the CDR3 is 19 residues. V lost 0 bases and J 4 bases, leaving 24 bases between the germline ends. Germline V gene data show CDR1 as SGHDN and CDR2 as FVKESK. CDR3 sequence: CASSQDTMTGGSFRETQYF. CDR3 nucleotides: TGTGCCAGCAGCCAAGATACAATGACAGGAGGATCGTTCCGAGAGACCCAGTACTTC.

This clonotype appeared a few times. The chain combines TRBV6-1 with TRBJ2-5; D may be TRBD1 (6 bases). V was clipped by 4 bases and J by 5 bases, with 8 bases between them. This CDR3 is built from 12 residues. CDR1 MNHNS and CDR2 SASEGT come from the germline V gene. The CDR3 DNA is TGTGCCAGCAGTGGGACAGTGGAGACCCAGTACTTC. It yields the protein CASSGTVETQYF.

This clonotype was seen a handful of times. The chain couples TRBV7-2 to TRBJ2-3; tentatively, D is TRBD1 (5 bases). V dropped 5 bases and J dropped 6 bases, with 12 bases sitting between them. Germline CDR1 SGHTA, CDR2 FQGNSA. CDR3 length equals 13 residues. Here the CDR3 DNA reads TGTGCCAGCAGCGCCACAGGACCTGATACGCAGTATTTT. It codes for CASSATGPDTQYF. The variable domain in full, completed from reference TRBV7-2 and TRBJ2-3, reads GAGVSQSPSNKVTEKGKDVELRCDPISGHTALYWYRQSLGQGLEFLIYFQGNSAPDKSGLPSDRFSAERTGGSVSTLTIQRTQQEDSAVYLCASSATGPDTQYFGPGTRLTVL.

The genes are TRBV29-1 and TRBJ2-5; TRBD2 matches 9 bases. Germline CDR1 reads SQVTM; CDR2 reads ANQGSEA. CDR3 length: 12 amino acids. The V and J ends lost 6 bases and 3 bases, in that order; junction bases with no gene match: 2. CDR3 amino acids: CSVAGGEETQYF. The CDR3 DNA reads as TGCAGCGTCGCGGGGGGGGAAGAGACCCAGTACTTC.

The chain uses TRBV29-1 and TRBJ2-3, with a possible D match to TRBD2 (5 bases). From germline, CDR1 is SQVTM and CDR2 ANQGSEA. Trimming cost V 6 bases and J 2 bases, with 9 bases left between them. The length of the CDR3 is 12 residues. The CDR3, as DNA: TGCAGCGTCGGAGGCCTCACAGATACGCAGTATTTT. Protein product: CSVGGLTDTQYF.

The CDR3 region is CATSRDFGDTGELFF. The DNA of the CDR3 is TGTGCCACCAGCAGAGATTTCGGGGACACCGGGGAGCTGTTTTTT. The rearrangement links TRBV15 to TRBJ2-2; a possible D gene is TRBD2 (5 bases). CDR1 is LNHNV and CDR2 is YYDKDF in the germline V gene (reference sequence). This CDR3 contains 15 residues. V lost 0 bases to trimming and J lost 3 bases, with 8 bases between them.

This clonotype was seen a handful of times. The chain couples TRBV20-1 to TRBJ2-3; weak D call: TRBD2 (6 bases). The CDR3 extends over 18 amino acids. V was pared by 4 bases and J by 3 bases, with 26 bases between. The germline CDR1 and CDR2 sequences are DFQATT and SNEGSKA (reference sequence). The CDR3 sequence is CSATRDFMPGWGTDTQYF. The CDR3, as DNA: TGCAGTGCTACGCGGGACTTCATGCCCGGCTGGGGTACAGATACGCAGTATTTT.

The V and J genes are TRBV5-1 and TRBJ1-2; perhaps TRBD1 as D (5 bases). The CDR3 contains 13 residues. Trimming cost V 0 bases and J 10 bases, with 13 bases left between them. Germline assignment: CDR1 SGHRS and CDR2 YFSETQ. In DNA form, the CDR3 reads TGCGCCAGCAGCTTGGGATCGTCAGGGCACTACACCTTC. This sequence encodes CASSLGSSGHYTF.

This clonotype has a handful of counts. This chain links TRBV11-1 with TRBJ2-1; the D is unclear. CDR3 size: 12 residues. V was shortened by 5 bases and J by 15 bases, with 17 bases between the two germline ends. The germline gives CDR1 SGHAT, CDR2 FQDESV (reference sequence). The CDR3 reads CASSPALRLTFF. CDR3 nucleotide sequence: TGTGCCAGCAGCCCAGCTCTACGATTAACGTTCTTC.

V is TRBV20-1 and J is TRBJ2-5, with TRBD1 matching over 7 bases. The J segment lost 4 bases and the V segment lost 5 bases, leaving 10 bases of the junction unmatched. Germline assignment: CDR1 DFQATT and CDR2 SNEGSKA (reference sequence). This CDR3 comprises 14 residues. The CDR3 reads CSAVQGLLGETQYF. The CDR3 DNA sequence: TGCAGTGCTGTACAGGGGCTCCTAGGAGAGACCCAGTACTTC.

The chain is built from TRBV12-3 or TRBV12-4 and TRBJ2-7, with a possible D match to TRBD2 (6 bases). This CDR3 is built from 15 residues. V dropped 4 bases and J dropped 2 bases, with 15 bases sitting between them. The CDR3 DNA reads TGTGCCAGCAGTTCCAGGGAGGTCTCACCCTACGAGCAGTACTTC. Protein product: CASSSREVSPYEQYF.

The rearrangement uses TRBV11-2 and TRBJ2-5, with TRBD2 identical over 12 bases. The ends lost 5 bases at V and 0 bases at J; junction bases unmatched: 4. CDR1 and CDR2 from the germline V gene are SGHAT and FQNNGV. This CDR3 comprises 16 residues. The CDR3 coding sequence is TGTGCCAGCAGCAGAGGGACTAGCGGGTACCAAGAGACCCAGTACTTC. Residues: CASSRGTSGYQETQYF.

V gene TRBV10-3 combines with J gene TRBJ2-7; 7 bases align to TRBD1. Unmatched junction bases numbered 14, after V lost 1 base and J lost 5 bases. Germline lookup yields CDR1 ENHRY and CDR2 SYGVKD. The CDR3 contains 17 residues. This CDR3 reads CAISEFPPRQGTHEQYF. In nucleotides, the CDR3 is TGTGCCATCAGTGAGTTCCCGCCCCGACAGGGAACCCACGAGCAGTACTTC.